Following are 29 T cell receptor beta chains from one sample sequenced in a study of T cell repertoires in Merkel cell carcinoma. Profiling relied on immunoSEQ multiplex PCR, and the TCRdb table lists in-frame clones only, not all of them. The sample contains roughly 14,000 clones, 76% of which appear only once. Sequencing was carried out using tumor tissue. The receptors were gathered from an adult with Merkel cell carcinoma.

The chain employs TRBV28 and TRBJ2-7, with D hard to call. Per the germline V gene, CDR1 is MDHEN and CDR2 is SYDVKM. This CDR3 contains 15 residues. The V end was cut by 3 bases, the J end by 3 bases, with 15 bases between. The CDR3 coding sequence is TGTGCCAGCAGTTTCGGTGGTGTGGCCAACTACGAGCAGTACTTC. Its translation is CASSFGGVANYEQYF.

This clone has more than one count but fewer than ten. The rearrangement links TRBV7-2 to TRBJ2-7, with 10 nucleotides matching TRBD2. The CDR3 runs 15 residues. V gave up 1 base and J gave up 5 bases; unmatched junction bases: 5. The germline gives CDR1 SGHTA, CDR2 FQGNSA. The CDR3 loop is CASSLELAGSHEQYF. The CDR3 DNA reads as TGTGCCAGCAGCTTAGAACTAGCGGGAAGCCACGAGCAGTACTTC.

The genes are TRBV24-1 and TRBJ2-3, with TRBD2 matching 11 bases. Germline CDR1 KGHDR, CDR2 SFDVKD. This CDR3 comprises 16 residues. The junction had 6 bases not matched to a gene; V was cut back by 4 bases and J by 4 bases. The CDR3, as DNA: TGTGCCACCAGTGAGTCCCCGGGACTAGCGGCAGATACGCAGTATTTT. Translation: CATSESPGLAADTQYF.

This clone is termed medium-sized (0.01 to 0.1%). This chain joins TRBV19 and TRBJ1-5; D may be TRBD1 (5 bases). Germline V gene sequence: CDR1 LNHDA, CDR2 SQIVND (reference sequence). The V gene lost 2 bases and the J gene lost 7 bases, with 15 bases spanning the gap. CDR3 length equals 15 residues. CDR3 region: CASSISGAGRQPQHF. The CDR3 DNA sequence: TGTGCCAGTAGTATAAGTGGGGCAGGCCGGCAGCCCCAGCATTTT.

V and J are TRBV2 and TRBJ2-1, with D unresolved. V dropped 7 bases and J dropped 4 bases, with 8 bases sitting between them. Germline CDR1 and CDR2: SNHLY and FYNNEI. The length of the CDR3 is 12 residues. CDR3 bases: TGTGCCAGCACCGAGCCGTACAATGAGCAGTTCTTC. Protein: CASTEPYNEQFF.

The chain links TRBV9 to TRBJ2-2; D possibly corresponds to TRBD2 (6 bases). CDR3 length: 14 residues. V was trimmed by 1 base and J by 7 bases, leaving 11 bases between them. Germline CDR1 SGDLS, CDR2 YYNGEE. The CDR3 reads CASSVWDSGGELFF. CDR3 in DNA: TGTGCCAGCAGCGTATGGGACTCGGGCGGGGAGCTGTTTTTT.

The V and J genes are TRBV6-5 and TRBJ1-6; possibly TRBD1 for D (5 bases). Germline CDR1 reads MNHEY; CDR2 reads SVGAGI. V lost 9 bases, J lost 7 bases, and 16 bases lay in between. This CDR3 is 14 amino acids long. The CDR3 sequence: CASTRDGKNSPLHF. The DNA of the CDR3 is TGTGCCAGTACCCGGGACGGTAAAAATTCACCCCTCCACTTT.

This sequence joins TRBV6-2 or TRBV6-3 and TRBJ1-2, with 7 bases aligning to TRBD1. Losses at the gene ends were 5 bases for V and 0 bases for J; bases not matched to a gene: 6. Germline CDR1 MNHEY, CDR2 SVGEGT. The CDR3 totals 15 residues. Here the CDR3 DNA reads TGTGCCAGCAGTCCCAGGGACAGCCCTAACTATGGCTACACCTTC. Its translation: CASSPRDSPNYGYTF.

The J gene is TRBJ2-3, the V gene TRBV6-5; 7 positions match TRBD1. The junction had 2 bases not matched to a gene; V was cut back by 0 bases and J by 2 bases. The CDR3 has 15 amino acids. The germline gives CDR1 MNHEY, CDR2 SVGAGI. The CDR3 DNA reads as TGTGCCAGCAGTTACTCAGACAGGGCCACAGATACGCAGTATTTT. It encodes CASSYSDRATDTQYF.

The chain is built from TRBV19 and TRBJ1-1, with 7 bases aligning to TRBD1. Germline CDR1 reads LNHDA; CDR2 reads SQIVND (reference sequence). J gave up 0 bases and V 6 bases, and 10 bases lay outside the gene matches. This CDR3 is 16 amino acids long. The CDR3 is CASRIQGLIMNTEAFF. The CDR3 DNA reads TGTGCCAGTAGGATACAGGGGCTAATCATGAACACTGAAGCTTTCTTT. Filled out from reference TRBV19 and TRBJ1-1, the complete variable domain reads DGGITQSPKYLFRKEGQNVTLSCEQNLNHDAMYWYRQDPGQGLRLIYYSQIVNDFQKGDIAEGYSVSREKKESFPLTVTSAQKNPTAFYLCASRIQGLIMNTEAFFGQGTRLTVV.

In this sample, this clone turned up a few times. The V call is TRBV4-3, the J call TRBJ2-3; 7 positions agree with TRBD1. CDR3 size: 15 residues. With 3 bases clipped from V and 2 bases from J, the junction kept 5 bases outside the gene matches. Germline V gene sequence: CDR1 LGHNA, CDR2 YSLEER. The CDR3 sequence is CASSQGQSFTDTQYF. The CDR3 DNA is TGCGCCAGCAGCCAGGGACAGAGCTTCACAGATACGCAGTATTTT.

Judged by abundance, this clone is medium-sized (0.01 to 0.1%). The V call is TRBV7-2, the J call TRBJ2-2; 8 bases are shared with TRBD2. The CDR3 spans 17 residues. V lost 5 bases and J lost 7; bases outside the gene matches: 15. CDR1 and CDR2 from the germline V gene are SGHTA and FQGNSA. CDR3 sequence reads: CASSPGARIGRDGELFF. The CDR3 DNA sequence: TGTGCCAGCAGCCCGGGAGCGAGAATCGGGAGGGACGGGGAGCTGTTTTTT.

The chain joins TRBV6-5 to TRBJ1-6; D may be TRBD1 (6 bases). This CDR3 is 15 amino acids long. V shed 6 bases and J shed 5 bases, with 14 bases lying between them. In germline, CDR1 is MNHEY, CDR2 SVGAGI. The CDR3 DNA reads TGTGCCAGCAGCCGCGGACAGTCCCATAATTCACCCCTCCACTTT. It translates to CASSRGQSHNSPLHF.

This sequence joins TRBV9 and TRBJ2-3; no firm D call. The CDR3 is made up of 16 amino acids. Germline V gives CDR1 SGDLS, CDR2 YYNGEE. V was clipped by 4 bases and J by 0 bases, with 15 bases between them. Here the CDR3 reads CASSSSRATSTDTQYF. CDR3 in DNA: TGTGCCAGCAGCTCATCTAGGGCAACTAGCACAGATACGCAGTATTTT.

A few counts support this clone. The J gene is TRBJ1-6, the V gene TRBV7-9; 10 bases are a match to TRBD1. CDR1 and CDR2 from the germline V gene are SEHNR and FQNEAQ (reference sequence). V shed 5 bases, J shed 8 bases, and the junction held 9 bases outside the gene matches. CDR3 length: 16 residues. CDR3 nucleotide sequence: TGTGCCAGCAGCGATAGGGACAGGGGACTTTATTCACCCCTCCACTTT. This sequence encodes CASSDRDRGLYSPLHF.

The chain employs TRBV11-3 and TRBJ1-1; D unresolved. Germline CDR1 reads SGHNT; CDR2 reads YENEEA. V was pared by 5 bases and J by 4 bases, with 11 bases between. The CDR3 runs 13 residues. CDR3 protein: CASSAVIITEAFF. The CDR3 nucleotides are TGTGCCAGCAGCGCAGTAATAATCACTGAAGCTTTCTTT.

V usage is TRBV15 and J usage is TRBJ1-5; a possible D gene is TRBD1 (6 bases). The V gene lost 1 base and the J gene lost 7 bases, with 14 bases spanning the gap. The CDR3 loop spans 15 amino acids. CDR1 and CDR2 from the germline V gene are LNHNV and YYDKDF (reference sequence). The CDR3 spells CATSRGSQGGQPQHF. The CDR3 DNA sequence: TGTGCCACCAGCAGAGGGTCACAGGGAGGGCAGCCCCAGCATTTT.

The chain couples TRBV6-5 to TRBJ2-3; D is ambiguous. The CDR3 spans 14 residues. From germline, CDR1 is MNHEY and CDR2 SVGAGI. The V end lost 5 bases, the J end lost 6 bases, and 15 bases lay between the germline ends. The CDR3: CASSIRARRDTQYF. Written as DNA, the CDR3 is TGTGCCAGCAGTATCCGGGCCCGGCGCGATACGCAGTATTTT.

This rearrangement joins TRBV19 to TRBJ1-3; the D is unclear. The germline V gene has CDR1 LNHDA and CDR2 SQIVND (reference sequence). The CDR3 length is 13 residues. Trimming shortened V by 10 bases and J by 0 bases, and 10 bases separated the two germline ends. The CDR3 sequence: CATRLSSGNTIYF. CDR3 nucleotide sequence: TGTGCCACCCGACTTAGCTCTGGAAACACCATATATTTT.

CDR3 sequence: CASSLVAGGFSEQYF. CDR3 DNA sequence: TGTGCCAGCAGTTTAGTGGCAGGGGGTTTTTCCGAGCAGTACTTC. The chain couples TRBV27 to TRBJ2-7; 7 bases map to TRBD1. The CDR3 runs to 15 residues. CDR1 is MNHEY, CDR2 SMNVEV, per germline (reference sequence). V dropped 2 bases and J dropped 6; count of bases not matched to a gene: 10.

The chain recombines TRBV5-4 with TRBJ2-3; possible D gene TRBD2, 6 bases. V was shortened by 3 bases and J by 1 base, with 18 bases between the two germline ends. Germline V gives CDR1 SGHNT, CDR2 YYREEE (reference sequence). This CDR3 has 17 amino acids. DNA for the CDR3: TGTGCCAGCAGCTCCGCCGGAGGGCGAGGTGGCACAGATACGCAGTATTTT. Translation gives CASSSAGGRGGTDTQYF.

This chain links TRBV7-2 with TRBJ1-2; possibly TRBD1 for D (5 bases). Germline V gene lookup returns CDR1 SGHTA and CDR2 FQGNSA. The CDR3 is made up of 14 amino acids. Trimming left V 5 bases short and J 3 bases short, with 13 bases between. In nucleotides, the CDR3 is TGTGCCAGCAGCCGGACAAGAGGGGACTATGGCTACACCTTC. Translation: CASSRTRGDYGYTF.

This sequence joins TRBV14 and TRBJ2-7, with D uncertain. Germline lookup yields CDR1 SGHDN and CDR2 FVKESK. V was pared by 1 base and J by 5 bases, with 9 bases between. CDR3 size: 13 residues. The CDR3 DNA is TGTGCCAGCAGCCAAGTAAAAGGTAACGAGCAGTACTTC. Its protein is CASSQVKGNEQYF.

CDR3 residues: CATSDPYSEQFF. CDR3 DNA: TGTGCCACCAGTGACCCTTATAGTGAGCAGTTCTTC. The chain links TRBV24-1 to TRBJ2-1; D unresolved. The V gene's germline CDR1 is KGHDR and CDR2 SFDVKD. The CDR3 contains 12 residues. V lost 4 bases, J lost 9 bases, and 9 bases lay in between.

The V and J genes are TRBV28 and TRBJ1-6; possible D gene TRBD1, 5 bases. Trimming pared 6 bases from V and 7 bases from J, leaving 7 bases between. The CDR3 consists of 12 residues. Germline-derived CDR1 and CDR2 are MDHEN and SYDVKM. CDR3 coding DNA: TGTGCCAGCAGCCGACAGAATTCACCCCTCCACTTT. Encoded protein: CASSRQNSPLHF.

The V gene is TRBV7-3, the J gene TRBJ2-1; 10 bases fit TRBD2. Germline assignment: CDR1 SGHTA and CDR2 FQGTGA. The CDR3 length is 16 residues. Trimming took 2 bases from V and 4 from J; bases not matched to a gene: 5. The DNA of the CDR3 is TGTGCCAGCAGCTTAGTCGGGACTAGCGTTTACAATGAGCAGTTCTTC. Residues: CASSLVGTSVYNEQFF.

CDR3 DNA sequence: TGTGCCAGCAGAGAAACCGGGACAGGAGTAGAGACCCAGTACTTC. As protein: CASRETGTGVETQYF. The V gene is TRBV27, the J gene TRBJ2-5; 8 nucleotides line up with TRBD1. The trim removed 6 bases at V and 4 bases at J, leaving 10 bases unmatched. The CDR3 totals 15 residues. The germline V gene encodes CDR1 MNHEY and CDR2 SMNVEV (reference sequence).

This clone was recorded a few times. This chain joins TRBV30 and TRBJ1-6, with a possible D match to TRBD1 (6 bases). CDR3 size: 16 residues. The germline V and J ends were trimmed by 2 bases and 0 bases, with 11 bases remaining between them. CDR1 and CDR2 (germline): GTSNPN, SVGIG (reference sequence). The chain's CDR3 is CAWSPGQSSYNSPLHF. The CDR3 nucleotides read TGTGCCTGGAGTCCCGGACAGAGCTCCTATAATTCACCCCTCCACTTT.

The chain links TRBV6-6 to TRBJ2-1; 10 bases fit TRBD1. CDR1 and CDR2 (germline): MNHNY, SVGAGI (reference sequence). The CDR3 totals 16 residues. The trim removed 4 bases at V and 8 bases at J, leaving 11 bases unmatched. CDR3 bases: TGTGCCAGCAGTTCTCACTCGACAGGGGGCGGAGATGAGCAGTTCTTC. This translates into CASSSHSTGGGDEQFF.